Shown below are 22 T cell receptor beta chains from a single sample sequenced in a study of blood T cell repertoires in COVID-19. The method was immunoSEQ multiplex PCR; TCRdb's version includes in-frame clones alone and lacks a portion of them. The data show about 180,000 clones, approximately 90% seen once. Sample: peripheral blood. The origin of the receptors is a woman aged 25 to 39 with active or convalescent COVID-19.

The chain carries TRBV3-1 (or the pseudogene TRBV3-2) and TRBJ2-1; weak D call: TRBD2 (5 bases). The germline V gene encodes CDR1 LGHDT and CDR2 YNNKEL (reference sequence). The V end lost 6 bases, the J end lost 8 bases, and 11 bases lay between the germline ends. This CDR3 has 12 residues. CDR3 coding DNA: TGTGCCAGCAGTCTCCTTAGCGATGAGCAGTTCTTC. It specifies CASSLLSDEQFF.

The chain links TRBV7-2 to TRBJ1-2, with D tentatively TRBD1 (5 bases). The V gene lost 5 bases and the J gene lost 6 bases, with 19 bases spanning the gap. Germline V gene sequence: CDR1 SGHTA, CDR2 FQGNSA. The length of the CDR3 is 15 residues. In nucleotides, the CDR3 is TGTGCCAGCAGCCCTCTTCCCGGGACTGCAAATGGCTACACCTTC. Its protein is CASSPLPGTANGYTF.

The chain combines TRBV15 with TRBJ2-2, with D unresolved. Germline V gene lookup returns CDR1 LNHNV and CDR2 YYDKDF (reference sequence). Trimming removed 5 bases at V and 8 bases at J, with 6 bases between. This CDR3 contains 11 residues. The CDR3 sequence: CATSPPGELFF. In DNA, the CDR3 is TGTGCCACCAGCCCCCCGGGGGAGCTGTTTTTT.

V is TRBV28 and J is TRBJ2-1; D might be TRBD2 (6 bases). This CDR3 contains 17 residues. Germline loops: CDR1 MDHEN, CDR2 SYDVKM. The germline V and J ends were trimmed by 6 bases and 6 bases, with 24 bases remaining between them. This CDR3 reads CASSPGRLGVASNEQFF. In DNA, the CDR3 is TGTGCCAGCAGCCCTGGTAGACTAGGGGTCGCATCCAATGAGCAGTTCTTC. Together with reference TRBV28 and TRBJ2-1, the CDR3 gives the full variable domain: DVKVTQSSRYLVKRTGEKVFLECVQDMDHENMFWYRQDPGLGLRLIYFSYDVKMKEKGDIPEGYSVSREKKERFSLILESASTNQTSMYLCASSPGRLGVASNEQFFGPGTRLTVL.

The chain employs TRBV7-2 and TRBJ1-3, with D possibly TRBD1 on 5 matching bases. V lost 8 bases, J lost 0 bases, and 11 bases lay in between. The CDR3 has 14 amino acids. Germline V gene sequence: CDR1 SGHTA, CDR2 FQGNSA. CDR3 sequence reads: CASRGQLSGNTIYF. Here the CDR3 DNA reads TGTGCCAGCCGTGGACAACTCTCTGGAAACACCATATATTTT.

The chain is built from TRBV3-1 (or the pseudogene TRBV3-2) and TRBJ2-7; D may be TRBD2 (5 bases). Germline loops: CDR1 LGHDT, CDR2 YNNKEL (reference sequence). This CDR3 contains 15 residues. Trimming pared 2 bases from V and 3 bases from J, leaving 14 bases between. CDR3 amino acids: CASSQRSRGVYEQYF. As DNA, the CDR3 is TGTGCCAGCAGCCAAAGGAGTCGGGGAGTCTACGAGCAGTACTTC.

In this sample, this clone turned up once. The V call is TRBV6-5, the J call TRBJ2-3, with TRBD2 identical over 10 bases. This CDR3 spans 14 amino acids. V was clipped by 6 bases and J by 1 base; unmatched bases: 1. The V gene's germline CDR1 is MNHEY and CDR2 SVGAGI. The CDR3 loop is CASRSGGGTDTQYF. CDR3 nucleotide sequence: TGTGCCAGCAGGAGCGGGGGGGGCACAGATACGCAGTATTTT.

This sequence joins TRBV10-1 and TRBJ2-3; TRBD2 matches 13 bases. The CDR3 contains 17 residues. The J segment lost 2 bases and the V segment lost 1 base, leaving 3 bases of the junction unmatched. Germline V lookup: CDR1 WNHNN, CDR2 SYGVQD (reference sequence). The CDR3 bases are TGCGCCAGCAGTGAGTTGGGACTAGCGGGGACCACAGATACGCAGTATTTT. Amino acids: CASSELGLAGTTDTQYF.

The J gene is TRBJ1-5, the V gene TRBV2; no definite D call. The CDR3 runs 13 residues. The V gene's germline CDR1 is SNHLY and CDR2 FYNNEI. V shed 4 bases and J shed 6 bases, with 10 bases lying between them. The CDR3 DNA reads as TGTGCCAGCAGTGCTGGGCCCGGTCAGCCCCAGCATTTT. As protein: CASSAGPGQPQHF.

The CDR3 here is CASSEGQGVRVPQHF. The CDR3 DNA sequence: TGTGCCAGTTCAGAGGGACAGGGCGTCCGAGTCCCCCAGCATTTT. The chain recombines TRBV19 with TRBJ1-5; 9 bases align to TRBD1. This CDR3 contains 15 residues. Germline-derived CDR1 and CDR2 are LNHDA and SQIVND (reference sequence). After removal of 8 bases from V and 10 bases from J, the junction contained 15 bases not matched to a gene. The entire variable domain, with the rest obtained from reference TRBV19 and TRBJ1-5, is as follows: DGGITQSPKYLFRKEGQNVTLSCEQNLNHDAMYWYRQDPGQGLRLIYYSQIVNDFQKGDIAEGYSVSREKKESFPLTVTSAQKNPTAFYLCASSEGQGVRVPQHFGDGTRLSIL.

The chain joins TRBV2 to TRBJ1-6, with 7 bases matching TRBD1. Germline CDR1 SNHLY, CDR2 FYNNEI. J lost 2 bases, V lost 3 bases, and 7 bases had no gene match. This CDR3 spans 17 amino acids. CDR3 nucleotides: TGTGCCAGCAGTGACGTAGGGGGCAGGACCTATAATTCACCCCTCCACTTT. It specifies CASSDVGGRTYNSPLHF.

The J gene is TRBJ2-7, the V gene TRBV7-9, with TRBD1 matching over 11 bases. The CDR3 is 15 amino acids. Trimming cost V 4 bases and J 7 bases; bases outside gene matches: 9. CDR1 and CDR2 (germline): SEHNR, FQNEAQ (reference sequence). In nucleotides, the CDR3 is TGTGCCAGCAGCTCCGGACAGGGGGCGCTTAAAGAGCAGTACTTC. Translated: CASSSGQGALKEQYF.

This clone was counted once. The CDR3 sequence: CASSLYRDRGYEQYF. The CDR3 region has the DNA TGTGCCAGCAGTTTATACCGGGACAGGGGCTACGAGCAGTACTTC. The chain links TRBV27 to TRBJ2-7; 10 bases are a match to TRBD1. Germline trimming cut 1 base from V and 3 bases from J; bases unmatched to any gene: 3. Germline-derived CDR1 and CDR2 are MNHEY and SMNVEV (reference sequence). The CDR3 loop spans 15 amino acids.

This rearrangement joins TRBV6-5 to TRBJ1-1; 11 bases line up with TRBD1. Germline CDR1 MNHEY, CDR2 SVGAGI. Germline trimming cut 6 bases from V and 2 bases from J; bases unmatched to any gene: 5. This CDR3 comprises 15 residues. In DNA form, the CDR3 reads TGTGCCAGCAGCACGGACAGGGGGCGTAACACTGAAGCTTTCTTT. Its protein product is CASSTDRGRNTEAFF.

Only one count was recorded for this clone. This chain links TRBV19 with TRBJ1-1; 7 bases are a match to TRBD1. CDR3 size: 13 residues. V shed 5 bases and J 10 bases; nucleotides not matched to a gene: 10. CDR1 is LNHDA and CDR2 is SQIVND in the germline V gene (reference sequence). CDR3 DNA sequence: TGTGCCAGTAGTCTGCAGGGGGTGATCGGAGCTTTCTTT. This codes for CASSLQGVIGAFF.

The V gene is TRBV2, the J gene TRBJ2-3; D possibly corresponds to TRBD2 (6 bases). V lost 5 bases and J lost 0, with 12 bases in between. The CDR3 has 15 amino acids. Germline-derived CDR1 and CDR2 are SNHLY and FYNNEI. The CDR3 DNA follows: TGTGCCAGCAGTCCTCTAGCGATGAGCACAGATACGCAGTATTTT. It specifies CASSPLAMSTDTQYF. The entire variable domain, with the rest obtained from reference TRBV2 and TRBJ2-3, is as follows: EPEVTQTPSHQVTQMGQEVILRCVPISNHLYFYWYRQILGQKVEFLVSFYNNEISEKSEIFDDQFSVERPDGSNFTLKIRSTKLEDSAMYFCASSPLAMSTDTQYFGPGTRLTVL.

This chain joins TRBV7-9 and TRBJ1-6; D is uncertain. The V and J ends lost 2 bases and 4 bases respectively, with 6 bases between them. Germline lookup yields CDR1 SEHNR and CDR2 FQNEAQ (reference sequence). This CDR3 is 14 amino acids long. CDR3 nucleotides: TGTGCCAGCAGCTTACCAAATTATAATTCACCCCTCCACTTT. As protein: CASSLPNYNSPLHF.

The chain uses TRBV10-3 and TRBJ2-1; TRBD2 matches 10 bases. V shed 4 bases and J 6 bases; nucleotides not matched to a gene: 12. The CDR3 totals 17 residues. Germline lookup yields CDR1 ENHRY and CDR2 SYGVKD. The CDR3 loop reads CAISGEAASGRANEQFF. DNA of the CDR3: TGTGCCATCAGTGGGGAGGCGGCTAGCGGGAGAGCCAATGAGCAGTTCTTC.

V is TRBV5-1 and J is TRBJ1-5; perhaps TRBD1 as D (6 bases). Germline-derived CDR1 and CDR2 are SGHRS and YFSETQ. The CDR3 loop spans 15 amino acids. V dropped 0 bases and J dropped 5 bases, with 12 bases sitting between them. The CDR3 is CASSLDGGGHQPQHF. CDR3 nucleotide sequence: TGCGCCAGCAGCTTGGACGGGGGGGGCCATCAGCCCCAGCATTTT.

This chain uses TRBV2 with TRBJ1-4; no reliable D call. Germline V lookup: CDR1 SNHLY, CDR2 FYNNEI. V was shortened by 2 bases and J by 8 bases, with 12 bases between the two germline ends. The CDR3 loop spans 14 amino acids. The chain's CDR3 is CASSEQQVPEKLFF. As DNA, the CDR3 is TGTGCCAGCAGTGAACAGCAGGTACCGGAAAAACTGTTTTTT.

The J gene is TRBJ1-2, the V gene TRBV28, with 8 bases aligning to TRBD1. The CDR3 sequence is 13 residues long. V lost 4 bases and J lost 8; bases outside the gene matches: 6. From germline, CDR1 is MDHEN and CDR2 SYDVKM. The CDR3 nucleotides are TGTGCCAGCAGTTATGGACAGGGAGTAGGCTACACCTTC. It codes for CASSYGQGVGYTF.

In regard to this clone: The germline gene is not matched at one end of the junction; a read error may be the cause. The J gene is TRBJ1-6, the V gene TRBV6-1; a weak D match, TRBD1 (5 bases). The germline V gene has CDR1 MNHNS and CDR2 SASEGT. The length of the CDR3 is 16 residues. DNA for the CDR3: TGTGCCAGCAGGGAAGACAGAGCTATATATAATTCACCCCTCCACTTT. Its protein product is CASREDRAIYNSPLHF.